This TCR beta chain was documented in a study of blood T cell repertoires in COVID-19. Study-wide context: Italy, Spain and the United States were the sources of the convalescent and acute COVID-19 samples. T cells, B-cell-depleted T cells, or PBMCs supplied cDNA or gDNA.

Germline V gives CDR1 SEHNR, CDR2 FQNEAQ (reference sequence). V was cut by 1 base and J by 5 bases, with 9 bases left in between. The CDR3 runs 14 residues. Seattle patient enrollment occurred during active infection, with longitudinal follow-up thereafter. Data came from immunoSEQ multiplex PCR; TCRdb stores just in-frame clones and leaves some out. Here the sample spans roughly 200,000 clones, approximately 86% being singletons. This clone was seen a handful of times. The chain joins TRBV7-9 to TRBJ2-1; D is uncertain. This clonotype was sampled from a woman between 45 and 65 years old with COVID-19, enrolled during active disease. Sample: peripheral blood. CDR3 DNA: TGTGCCAGCAGCTTAGTGCTGGGCGACAATGAGCAGTTCTTC. Protein sequence: CASSLVLGDNEQFF. The full variable domain, its missing parts supplied by reference TRBV7-9 and TRBJ2-1, is DTGVSQNPRHKITKRGQNVTFRCDPISEHNRLYWYRQTLGQGPEFLTYFQNEAQLEKSRLLSDRFSAERPKGSFSTLEIQRTEQGDSAMYLCASSLVLGDNEQFFGPGTRLTVL.